These T cell receptor beta chains were read from a single sample in a study of blood T cell repertoires in COVID-19. The data were produced by immunoSEQ multiplex PCR, yet TCRdb's version contains in-frame clones alone and is incomplete. The sample includes a few hundred thousand clones, around 90% of them seen just once. The specimen was peripheral blood. The receptors were gathered from a person aged 18-29 years with COVID-19, enrolled during active disease. CDR3s leave out the opening cysteine and the closing phenylalanine or tryptophan.

V	J	CDR3
TRBV7-6	TRBJ2-3	ASSPTWTGGADTQY
TRBV7-2	TRBJ1-4	ASSLRTRGIGEKLF
TRBV6-6	TRBJ2-3	ASSLDRNTDTQY
TRBV5-5	TRBJ2-2	ASRAWAGANTGELF
TRBV18	TRBJ2-5	ASSPPDRDRGFETQY
TRBV5-1	TRBJ2-3	ASSLSGGSDTQY
TRBV27	TRBJ2-1	ASSSDRGFYNEQF
TRBV4-1	TRBJ1-4	ASSLTPGQGANEKLF
TRBV3-1/TRBV3-2	TRBJ2-3	ASSQGTGPTDTQY
TRBV6-2/TRBV6-3	TRBJ1-3	ASSYAGGTGNTIY
TRBV11-2	TRBJ1-2	ASSLDQRGRRLIYGYT